This is a list of T cell receptor beta chains from one sample in a study of regulatory T cells in long-lasting Graves disease. TCRdb recomputed calls from the multiplex PCR reads with MiXCR, one row per CDR3 protein. The sample has 400,000 to 500,000 distinct CDR3 sequences; under 15% are singletons. These data were also filed under a second study, of T cells in Graves' hyperthyroidism and ophthalmopathy.

Specimen: peripheral blood mononuclear cells (PBMCs), collected at new diagnosis, from a patient treated with antithyroid drugs. The receptor set was obtained from a woman in her 30s with Graves disease. Each CDR3 is given with its conserved first and last residue. The D gene is left open where the match is weak. Expanded clones are given a class, and other clones once, few, many or no size at all.

V,J,size,D,CDR3,DNA
TRBV20-1,TRBJ2-5,.,TRBD2,CSARSSGNKQETQYF,TGCAGTGCTAGATCCAGCGGGAATAAACAAGAGACCCAGTACTTC
TRBV11-2,TRBJ2-7,many,TRBD2,CASNRGGRTEQYF,TGTGCCAGCAACCGTGGCGGGAGAACAGAGCAGTACTTC
TRBV18,TRBJ1-1,many,TRBD1,CASSRQGSTEAFF,TGTGCCAGCTCACGACAGGGGTCCACTGAAGCTTTCTTT
TRBV28,TRBJ2-1,many,TRBD1,CASSRQGKWYNEQFF,TGTGCCAGCAGCCGACAGGGGAAATGGTACAATGAGCAGTTCTTC
TRBV10-1,TRBJ2-3,many,TRBD2,CAIDQGLAGGPQCTDTQYF,TGCGCCATCGACCAGGGACTAGCGGGAGGGCCTCAGTGTACAGATACGCAGTATTTT
TRBV6-1,TRBJ1-5,.,TRBD1,CASSDNRGQQPQHF,TGTGCCAGCAGTGACAACAGGGGGCAACAGCCCCAGCATTTT
TRBV5-1,TRBJ2-7,.,.,CASSSGGPEQYF,TGCGCCAGCAGCTCCGGGGGACCCGAGCAGTACTTC
TRBV7-9,TRBJ2-3,many,.,CASILLGGMTDTQYF,TGTGCCAGCATCCTGTTGGGAGGCATGACAGATACGCAGTATTTT
TRBV18,TRBJ2-6,.,.,CASSREGFRSGANVLTF,TGTGCCAGCTCAAGGGAAGGATTCCGTTCAGGGGCCAACGTCCTGACTTTC
TRBV9,TRBJ2-1,.,.,CASSVGVGGNNEQFF,TGTGCCAGCAGCGTAGGCGTCGGAGGGAACAATGAGCAGTTCTTC
TRBV5-1,TRBJ2-7,.,.,CASSSGRGALDYEQYF,TGCGCCAGCAGCTCCGGGCGAGGGGCCCTCGACTACGAGCAGTACTTC
TRBV18,TRBJ1-5,.,.,CASSSRDINQPQHF,TGTGCCAGCTCCTCCCGGGACATCAATCAGCCCCAGCATTTT
TRBV18,TRBJ2-1,many,.,CASSLDDEQFF,TGTGCCAGCTCACTAGACGATGAGCAGTTCTTC
TRBV15,TRBJ2-1,many,TRBD2,CATSRTSVNEQFF,TGTGCCACCAGCAGAACTAGCGTCAATGAGCAGTTCTTC
TRBV12-3/TRBV12-4,TRBJ1-4,few,TRBD1,CASSKQGAPNEKLFF,TGTGCCAGCAGTAAACAGGGGGCTCCTAATGAAAAACTGTTTTTT
TRBV28,TRBJ2-2,many,TRBD2,CASSPTSGPYTGELFF,TGTGCCAGCAGTCCAACTAGCGGTCCTTACACCGGGGAGCTGTTTTTT
TRBV19,TRBJ1-5,once,.,CASSIARRFYSNQPQHF,TGTGCCAGTAGTATAGCTCGACGGTTTTATAGCAATCAGCCCCAGCATTTT
TRBV20-1,TRBJ2-7,many,TRBD1,CSARRGTGAPYEQYF,TGCAGTGCTAGACGCGGGACAGGCGCCCCCTACGAGCAGTACTTC
TRBV28,TRBJ2-5,.,.,CASSSARVRPSSETQYF,TGTGCCAGCAGTTCGGCTCGGGTTCGTCCTAGTTCAGAGACCCAGTACTTC
TRBV5-1,TRBJ1-1,.,.,CASSQPSAEAFF,TGCGCCAGCAGCCAACCTAGCGCTGAAGCTTTCTTT
TRBV18,TRBJ1-2,few,.,CASSPKSGLRGYGYTF,TGTGCCAGCTCACCGAAATCGGGGCTCAGGGGCTATGGCTACACCTTC
TRBV19,TRBJ1-1,few,.,CASSIEGANVAETFF,TGTGCCAGTAGTATAGAGGGGGCAAACGTCGCTGAAACTTTCTTT
TRBV3-1,TRBJ2-5,many,TRBD2,CASSQGPWAGGNQETQYF,TGTGCCAGCAGCCAAGGGCCTTGGGCGGGAGGGAACCAAGAGACCCAGTACTTC
TRBV4-1,TRBJ2-7,.,.,CASSQGRGDYEQYF,TGCGCCAGCAGCCAAGGCAGGGGAGATTACGAGCAGTACTTC